This is a list of T cell receptor beta chains from one sample in a study of T cells in Graves' hyperthyroidism and ophthalmopathy. TCRdb independently ran MiXCR on the multiplex PCR reads; one entry per CDR3 protein. This sample carries 700,000 to 850,000 distinct CDR3 sequences, about 35% of them seen once, and the ten largest clones take around a third. Sequencing was performed on blood. Receptors originate from a woman aged 40 to 50 with Graves' hyperthyroidism. Each CDR3 is given with its conserved first and last residue. The order of the fields is V gene, J gene, clone size, D gene, CDR3 DNA, CDR3 protein. The D gene is left open where the match is weak. A row's size may be missing; if present it is once, few, many or a size class.

TRBV6-1	TRBJ2-5	few	TRBD2	TGTGCCAGCAAACCTAGCGGGAGCTACCAAGAGACCCAGTACTTC	CASKPSGSYQETQYF
TRBV10-3	TRBJ1-1	.	.	TGTGCCAGTACGGGACCGATCCAGAACACTGAAGCTTTCTTT	CASTGPIQNTEAFF
TRBV7-2	TRBJ1-1	.	.	TGTGCCATCGAGCTTGGCGGGGGGGTGAACACTGAAGCTTTCTTT	CAIELGGGVNTEAFF
TRBV27	TRBJ1-6	few	.	TGTGCCAGCAGTCCATTGAGGGGTTCCTATAATTCACCCCTCCACTTT	CASSPLRGSYNSPLHF
TRBV19	TRBJ1-2	.	.	TGTGCCAGTAGTATTCTATATTCCACTGGCGCAGCCAACTATGGCTACACCTTC	CASSILYSTGAANYGYTF
TRBV6-5	TRBJ1-1	.	.	TGTGCCAGCAGTTTAGCCGTGATGGCTTCCTTTGAAGCTTTCTTT	CASSLAVMASFEAFF
TRBV9	TRBJ1-2	once	.	TGTGCCAGCAGCGTTCAGGGAGGATCGGAAGTCTATGGCTACACCTTC	CASSVQGGSEVYGYTF
TRBV10-3	TRBJ2-7	few	.	TGTGCCATCAGTGGAGCACCCTTCATACTACAGGGTTGGTGGGCCTACGAGCAGTACTTC	CAISGAPFILQGWWAYEQYF
TRBV5-1	TRBJ2-7	.	.	TGCGCCAGCAGCTCCACGGTTTCCTTAACCCCCTACGAGCAGTACTTC	CASSSTVSLTPYEQYF
TRBV12-3/TRBV12-4	TRBJ1-3	many	.	TGTGCCAGCACCTACGACCCGGGGAACACCATATATTTT	CASTYDPGNTIYF
TRBV5-8	TRBJ1-2	.	.	TGTGCCAGCAGCTTAAAAGAAGCCTGGGACTATGGCTACACCTTC	CASSLKEAWDYGYTF
TRBV10-3	TRBJ2-7	many	TRBD1	TGTGCCATCAGCCGGGACAGGCTCTACGAGCAGTACTTC	CAISRDRLYEQYF
TRBV7-9	TRBJ1-1	.	.	TGTGCCAGCAGCTCTCTCAGGGAGGACACTGAAGCTTTCTTT	CASSSLREDTEAFF
TRBV5-1	TRBJ2-2	.	TRBD1	TGCGCCAGCAGCCTAACCCCCGGGACAGACCTCACCGGGGAGCTGTTTTTT	CASSLTPGTDLTGELFF
TRBV4-3	TRBJ1-1	few	.	TGCGCCAGCAGCCAAGGAGACACGCGCACTGAAGCTTTCTTT	CASSQGDTRTEAFF
TRBV18	TRBJ1-2	.	.	TGTGCCAGCTCACCACCGAGTAGAAGGGAAAACTATGGCTACACCTTC	CASSPPSRRENYGYTF
TRBV7-8	TRBJ1-2	many	.	TGTGCCAGCAGCCTTAAGACCTCGTTGAGCGGCCGCGGGGGCTACACCTTC	CASSLKTSLSGRGGYTF
TRBV10-1	TRBJ1-2	.	.	TGCGCCAGCAGTGGTGATGGCTACACCTTC	CASSGDGYTF
TRBV3-1	TRBJ1-6	.	TRBD1	TGTGCCAGCAGCGCCGACAGGGAAAATTCACCCCTCCACTTT	CASSADRENSPLHF
TRBV20-1	TRBJ1-1	.	.	TGCAGTGGGGTTGAGTTGAACACTGAAGCTTTCTTT	CSGVELNTEAFF